This T cell receptor beta chain was sequenced in a study of cytomegalovirus exposure and HLA in healthy donors. In regard to this clone: Its antigen is as yet unknown.

Study findings and constraints: Rates of TCR association differed by HLA locus in a later analysis, with DRB1 highest and HLA-C lowest.

The PCR had 60 Vbeta and 13 Jbeta primers. Libraries were prepared by immunoSEQ multiplex PCR; TCRdb keeps only in-frame clonotypes and omits some of them. The sample carries roughly 99,000 clones, more than 70% recorded once. CDR3 size: 15 residues. V shed 0 bases, J shed 7 bases, and the junction held 7 bases outside the gene matches. The germline CDR1 and CDR2 sequences are SGHRS and YFSETQ. These donors counted as nominally healthy when sampled, but unrecorded immune exposures were likely. This rearrangement joins TRBV5-1 to TRBJ1-5, with 7 bases matching TRBD1. The origin of this receptor is a man between 18 and 35 years old in good health and CMV-seronegative. The specimen was PBMCs. The CDR3 coding sequence is TGCGCCAGCAGCTTGGTCACAGGGGTGGACCAGCCCCAGCATTTT. Encoded protein: CASSLVTGVDQPQHF.